What follows are 31 T cell receptor beta chains derived from one specimen sequenced in a study of CD8 T cells in ankylosing spondylitis. Each CDR3 protein is one row after TCRdb ran MiXCR on the 5' RACE reads. This sample has 750,000 to 850,000 distinct CDR3 sequences, with over 9.5% found just once. These receptors are not linked to any known antigen. General study results and limits: The study identified a TCR beta motif of under 10 highly homologous variants that appeared characteristic of ankylosing spondylitis blood.

The sample taken for sequencing was blood, either unsorted or a sorted T cell fraction (not recorded which). The receptors were gathered from a male donor with ankylosing spondylitis.

This rearrangement joins TRBV7-2 to TRBJ2-6; D remains unclear. CDR3 length: 17 residues. Deletions cut 0 bases from V and 0 bases from J, with 9 bases between. Germline V gives CDR1 SGHTA, CDR2 FQGNSA. CDR3: CASSLARLSSGANVLTF. The CDR3 bases are TGTGCCAGCAGCTTAGCCAGACTCAGCTCTGGGGCCAACGTCCTGACTTTC. The full variable domain, rest sourced from reference TRBV7-2 and TRBJ2-6, is GAGVSQSPSNKVTEKGKDVELRCDPISGHTALYWYRQSLGQGLEFLIYFQGNSAPDKSGLPSDRFSAERTGGSVSTLTIQRTQQEDSAVYLCASSLARLSSGANVLTFGAGSRLTVL.

The chain uses TRBV11-2 and TRBJ2-2; D call uncertain. The CDR3 contains 13 residues. V dropped 5 bases and J dropped 6 bases, with 10 bases sitting between them. The V gene's germline CDR1 is SGHAT and CDR2 FQNNGV. The CDR3 sequence: CASSRSRAGELFF. In DNA, the CDR3 is TGTGCCAGCAGCAGGAGCCGGGCCGGGGAGCTGTTTTTT.

This clonotype has just a few counts. J is TRBJ2-5 and V is TRBV28; 10 bases are shared with TRBD1. Trimming took 1 base from V and 4 from J; bases not matched to a gene: 9. The CDR3 is 17 residues long. In germline, CDR1 is MDHEN, CDR2 SYDVKM. The CDR3 coding sequence is TGTGCCAGCAGTTTATATGGGGGACAGGGGCTCGGAGAGACCCAGTACTTC. Its protein is CASSLYGGQGLGETQYF. The whole variable domain, remainder taken from reference TRBV28 and TRBJ2-5, is DVKVTQSSRYLVKRTGEKVFLECVQDMDHENMFWYRQDPGLGLRLIYFSYDVKMKEKGDIPEGYSVSREKKERFSLILESASTNQTSMYLCASSLYGGQGLGETQYFGPGTRLLVL.

This chain links TRBV10-3 with TRBJ1-2, with D hard to call. The CDR3 is 14 residues long. In germline, CDR1 is ENHRY, CDR2 SYGVKD. V was trimmed by 2 bases and J by 4 bases, leaving 11 bases between them. CDR3 nucleotides: TGTGCCATCAGTGAGGCCCGGGCTGCCTATGGCTACACCTTC. Translation: CAISEARAAYGYTF.

The chain has TRBV6-1 and TRBJ2-1; 14 positions match TRBD2. The V segment lost 5 bases and the J segment 5 bases; nucleotides outside the gene matches: 8. The CDR3 covers 17 residues. Germline assignment: CDR1 MNHNS and CDR2 SASEGT. CDR3 coding DNA: TGTGCCAGCAGTCTCATTGGACTAGCGGGGGGAAACAATGAGCAGTTCTTC. Protein sequence: CASSLIGLAGGNNEQFF.

This rearrangement joins TRBV20-1 to TRBJ2-1; 8 bases match TRBD2. The CDR3 contains 15 residues. From germline, CDR1 is DFQATT and CDR2 SNEGSKA (reference sequence). J was trimmed by 7 bases and V by 0 bases; bases with no gene match: 8. The CDR3 here is CSARDSGGPGNEQFF. The CDR3 DNA follows: TGCAGTGCTAGAGATTCGGGAGGGCCGGGTAATGAGCAGTTCTTC.

There are many counts of this clonotype. V is TRBV29-1 and J is TRBJ2-1, with 14 bases aligning to TRBD2. V lost 3 bases, J lost 0 bases, and 4 bases stayed unmatched. CDR3 size: 17 residues. Germline lookup yields CDR1 SQVTM and CDR2 ANQGSEA. The CDR3 here is CSVEGLAGESSYNEQFF. Here the CDR3 DNA reads TGCAGCGTTGAGGGACTAGCGGGAGAAAGCTCCTACAATGAGCAGTTCTTC.

This clonotype was detected ten times or more. The chain recombines TRBV2 with TRBJ2-2; a possible D gene is TRBD2 (5 bases). The CDR3 spans 14 residues. V was pared by 5 bases and J by 7 bases, with 14 bases between. CDR1 and CDR2 (germline): SNHLY, FYNNEI. CDR3 in DNA: TGTGCCAGCAGTCTCCGGGGTGATGGCGGGGAGCTGTTTTTT. Protein sequence: CASSLRGDGGELFF.

This chain links TRBV28 with TRBJ2-7; TRBD1 agrees at 9 bases. The CDR3 sequence is 13 residues long. Trimming removed 10 bases from V and 0 bases from J; junction bases left unmatched: 4. Germline V gene data show CDR1 as MDHEN and CDR2 as SYDVKM. The CDR3 DNA sequence: TGTGCCACCGACAGGGGGATCTCCTACGAGCAGTACTTC. Translation gives CATDRGISYEQYF.

The CDR3 DNA sequence: TGCAGTGCCAAAAGACTAGCAGACACAGATACGCAGTATTTT. Translated, it gives CSAKRLADTDTQYF. The rearrangement links TRBV20-1 to TRBJ2-3; 7 bases are shared with TRBD2. In germline, CDR1 is DFQATT, CDR2 SNEGSKA (reference sequence). J was trimmed by 2 bases and V by 6 bases; bases with no gene match: 8. The CDR3 loop spans 14 amino acids.

This clonotype was seen a handful of times. This chain uses TRBV15 with TRBJ2-1, with 8 positions matching TRBD2. This CDR3 is 15 amino acids long. Germline V lookup: CDR1 LNHNV, CDR2 YYDKDF (reference sequence). The trim removed 2 bases at V and 5 bases at J, leaving 5 bases unmatched. The CDR3 region has the DNA TGTGCCACCAGCAGATTTGGCGGGAGGAACAATGAGCAGTTCTTC. Amino acids: CATSRFGGRNNEQFF.

This clonotype showed up many times. This chain joins TRBV12-3 or TRBV12-4 and TRBJ1-1; tentatively, D is TRBD1 (5 bases). V dropped 5 bases and J dropped 0 bases, with 10 bases sitting between them. The CDR3 consists of 14 residues. DNA of the CDR3: TGTGCCAGCAGTCGGACACCCATGAACACTGAAGCTTTCTTT. It translates to CASSRTPMNTEAFF.

The V call is TRBV7-9, the J call TRBJ2-5, with 9 nucleotides matching TRBD2. This CDR3 region has 12 residues. Germline V gene sequence: CDR1 SEHNR, CDR2 FQNEAQ (reference sequence). V dropped 3 bases and J dropped 13; count of bases not matched to a gene: 6. CDR3 sequence: CASSFALAGSYF. The CDR3 DNA reads TGTGCCAGCAGCTTCGCGCTAGCGGGATCGTACTTC.

This chain uses TRBV7-2 with TRBJ2-1, with 8 bases aligning to TRBD2. This CDR3 contains 16 residues. Per the germline V gene, CDR1 is SGHTA and CDR2 is FQGNSA. The V and J ends lost 2 bases and 6 bases, in that order; junction bases with no gene match: 9. CDR3 bases: TGTGCCAGCAGCTTAAGCCACAGCGGGAGTGTCAATGAGCAGTTCTTC. Protein product: CASSLSHSGSVNEQFF.

This clonotype was picked up many times. The genes are TRBV29-1 and TRBJ2-7; 10 bases fit TRBD1. The CDR3 has 14 residues. V shed 6 bases and J 5 bases; nucleotides not matched to a gene: 10. Germline V gene data show CDR1 as SQVTM and CDR2 as ANQGSEA. This CDR3 reads CSVQRGTGDDEQYF. Here the CDR3 DNA reads TGCAGCGTACAACGGGGGACAGGGGACGACGAGCAGTACTTC.

The rearrangement joins TRBV2 to TRBJ2-5; D gene ambiguous. Germline CDR1 SNHLY, CDR2 FYNNEI. Between the trimmed V and J ends, which lost 7 bases and 1 base, there was a span of 13 bases. This CDR3 has 14 residues. CDR3 sequence (DNA): TGTGCCAGCAACGTGGGAAGTGGCCAAGAGACCCAGTACTTC. Protein product: CASNVGSGQETQYF.

This clonotype was seen ten or more times. The V gene is TRBV20-1, the J gene TRBJ1-1, with TRBD1 matching over 7 bases. This CDR3 is 14 amino acids long. Trimming at V came to 4 bases and at J to 0 bases, leaving 5 bases not matched to a gene. From germline, CDR1 is DFQATT and CDR2 SNEGSKA (reference sequence). In DNA, the CDR3 is TGCAGTGCTAAAAAGGGGGCCATGAACACTGAAGCTTTCTTT. Protein product: CSAKKGAMNTEAFF.

Comment on this clonotype: One junction end disagrees with the germline gene, perhaps due to a read error. The chain employs TRBV5-1 and TRBJ2-1; TRBD2 aligns across 14 bases. Looked up from germline, CDR1 is SGHRS and CDR2 is YFSETQ. This CDR3 has 18 residues. The CDR3 nucleotides are TGCGCCAGCACCCCGGGACTAGCGGGAGTTAGGGGGTTTGATGAGCGGTTCTTC. Amino acid sequence: CASTPGLAGVRGFDERFF.

The rearrangement links TRBV20-1 to TRBJ2-3; 8 bases fit TRBD2. CDR1 is DFQATT, CDR2 SNEGSKA, per germline (reference sequence). This CDR3 contains 15 residues. V lost 6 bases to trimming and J lost 1 base; unmatched junction nucleotides: 9. The CDR3 loop is CSAIWRGEGTDTQYF. CDR3 nucleotide sequence: TGCAGTGCCATTTGGCGGGGGGAGGGCACAGATACGCAGTATTTT.

The chain has TRBV20-1 and TRBJ1-2; D uncertain. From germline, CDR1 is DFQATT and CDR2 SNEGSKA (reference sequence). The CDR3 covers 12 residues. With 2 bases removed from V and 7 bases from J, the gap between germline ends came to 11 bases. The CDR3 DNA reads TGCAGTGCTAGACCCTCGGCGGTTGGCTACACCTTC. This sequence encodes CSARPSAVGYTF.

This clonotype turned up a few times. The chain has TRBV5-1 and TRBJ1-1, with D perhaps TRBD1 (5 bases). V was trimmed by 4 bases and J by 1 base, leaving 14 bases between them. CDR3 length: 15 amino acids. Germline V gene data show CDR1 as SGHRS and CDR2 as YFSETQ. CDR3 loop: CASSMTGAGNTEAFF. CDR3 nucleotides: TGCGCCAGCAGCATGACTGGGGCGGGGAACACTGAAGCTTTCTTT.

J is TRBJ2-7 and V is TRBV5-1; 8 nucleotides align to TRBD1. J gave up 3 bases and V 4 bases, and 9 bases lay outside the gene matches. Germline loops: CDR1 SGHRS, CDR2 YFSETQ. This CDR3 has 15 amino acids. CDR3 loop: CASSRWTGSIYEQYF. For the CDR3, the DNA is TGCGCCAGCAGCCGGTGGACAGGGAGTATCTACGAGCAGTACTTC. Together with reference TRBV5-1 and TRBJ2-7, the CDR3 gives the full variable domain: KAGVTQTPRYLIKTRGQQVTLSCSPISGHRSVSWYQQTPGQGLQFLFEYFSETQRNKGNFPGRFSGRQFSNSRSEMNVSTLELGDSALYLCASSRWTGSIYEQYFGPGTRLTVT.

The rearrangement links TRBV20-1 to TRBJ2-7; D is ambiguous. Trimming took 1 base from V and 2 from J, leaving 9 bases between them. This CDR3 spans 13 amino acids. Germline assignment: CDR1 DFQATT and CDR2 SNEGSKA (reference sequence). CDR3 region: CSARVATAYEQYF. The CDR3 nucleotides read TGCAGTGCTAGAGTAGCAACAGCCTACGAGCAGTACTTC.

This clonotype has just a few counts. This chain joins TRBV7-2 and TRBJ2-1; 7 bases match TRBD2. Germline V gene data show CDR1 as SGHTA and CDR2 as FQGNSA. J was trimmed by 3 bases and V by 5 bases; bases with no gene match: 10. This CDR3 contains 16 residues. The CDR3 DNA follows: TGTGCCAGCAGCCCGGGCTCCGGGACTAACTACAATGAGCAGTTCTTC. Its translation: CASSPGSGTNYNEQFF.

The table lists this clonotype with a few counts. V and J are TRBV20-1 and TRBJ2-5; D gene uncertain. CDR3 size: 11 residues. Germline loops: CDR1 DFQATT, CDR2 SNEGSKA (reference sequence). V was clipped by 4 bases and J by 5 bases, with 8 bases between them. CDR3 in DNA: TGCAGTGCTAAGGAATTTGAGACCCAGTACTTC. As protein: CSAKEFETQYF.

The chain combines TRBV10-3 with TRBJ2-1; possibly TRBD2 for D (6 bases). The CDR3 runs 15 residues. In germline, CDR1 is ENHRY, CDR2 SYGVKD. The V end was cut by 7 bases, the J end by 6 bases, with 19 bases between. The CDR3: CAINPGPQGGNEQFF. CDR3 DNA sequence: TGTGCCATCAACCCCGGGCCCCAGGGAGGCAATGAGCAGTTCTTC.

This chain connects TRBV24-1 to TRBJ2-7; a possible D gene is TRBD1 (5 bases). V lost 3 bases, J lost 6 bases, and 20 bases lay in between. CDR3 size: 16 residues. Germline V gene data show CDR1 as KGHDR and CDR2 as SFDVKD. CDR3: CATSDPSRERTAEQYF. CDR3 coding DNA: TGTGCCACCAGTGATCCATCCAGGGAAAGGACGGCCGAGCAGTACTTC.

V and J are TRBV20-1 and TRBJ2-5; 7 nucleotides line up with TRBD1. Germline V lookup: CDR1 DFQATT, CDR2 SNEGSKA (reference sequence). The CDR3 is 13 amino acids. The junction had 9 bases not matched to a gene; V was cut back by 6 bases and J by 5 bases. The CDR3 nucleotides are TGCAGTGCACGGCGGACAGGCAGGGAGACCCAGTACTTC. It yields the protein CSARRTGRETQYF.

V gene TRBV9 combines with J gene TRBJ1-1, with no clear D. The CDR3 has 14 amino acids. Germline V gene lookup returns CDR1 SGDLS and CDR2 YYNGEE. Trimming took off 0 bases at V and 8 bases at J, with 14 bases between the two ends. CDR3 DNA sequence: TGTGCCAGCAGCGTAGGTCCCCCCGGAATGGAAGCTTTCTTT. Protein: CASSVGPPGMEAFF.

This clonotype was counted between two and nine times. The chain employs TRBV7-9 and TRBJ1-2; tentatively, D is TRBD1 (5 bases). Germline V gives CDR1 SEHNR, CDR2 FQNEAQ (reference sequence). The CDR3 sequence is 17 residues long. Trimming stripped 1 base from V and 2 bases from J, with 17 bases between. CDR3 DNA sequence: TGTGCCAGCAGCTTAGGGGCCCTCGGGACGGAGAACTATGGCTACACCTTC. Translating it yields CASSLGALGTENYGYTF.

This clonotype showed up just a few times. V and J are TRBV7-2 and TRBJ2-3, with a tentative D call TRBD2 (6 bases). Trimming left V 4 bases short and J 4 bases short, with 12 bases between. The CDR3 loop spans 14 amino acids. CDR1 and CDR2 from the germline V gene are SGHTA and FQGNSA. The CDR3, as DNA: TGTGCCAGCAGCTCATGGGACTCTCCAGATACGCAGTATTTT. Translating it yields CASSSWDSPDTQYF.